The next 9 T cell receptor beta chains were all read from a single sample in a study of blood T cell repertoires in COVID-19. Generated by immunoSEQ multiplex PCR, the TCRdb table keeps only in-frame clones and is missing some. Of around 70,000 clones in the sample, 70% to 80% were seen once. Sequenced material: peripheral blood. All receptors derive from a man aged 65 to 85 with acute or convalescent COVID-19.

The chain employs TRBV29-1 and TRBJ1-1; 8 nucleotides agree with TRBD1. CDR1 is SQVTM and CDR2 is ANQGSEA in the germline V gene. With V trimmed by 7 bases and J by 4 bases, 5 bases remained unmatched. CDR3 length equals 12 residues. The CDR3 protein is CSARGLGTEAFF. CDR3 nucleotides: TGCAGCGCCAGGGGGCTGGGCACTGAAGCTTTCTTT.

The chain has TRBV3-1 (or the pseudogene TRBV3-2) and TRBJ1-6, with D maybe TRBD1 (6 bases). The germline gives CDR1 LGHDT, CDR2 YNNKEL (reference sequence). The CDR3 has 15 amino acids. The V end was cut by 3 bases, the J end by 9 bases, with 15 bases between. The CDR3 here is CASSQTGRGPSPLHF. The DNA for the CDR3 is TGTGCCAGCAGCCAGACGGGCAGGGGACCTTCACCCCTCCACTTT.

The V and J genes are TRBV7-6 and TRBJ2-7; TRBD2 agrees at 9 bases. The V gene's germline CDR1 is SGHVS and CDR2 FNYEAQ. This CDR3 spans 14 amino acids. V gave up 5 bases and J gave up 5 bases; unmatched junction bases: 7. CDR3 sequence (DNA): TGTGCCAGCAGCCCCGGGACTAGCCTGCACGAGCAGTACTTC. This codes for CASSPGTSLHEQYF.

This clone was detected only once. The chain links TRBV7-9 to TRBJ2-3; possibly TRBD2 for D (6 bases). V was cut by 6 bases and J by 1 base, with 20 bases left in between. CDR3 size: 17 residues. The V gene's germline CDR1 is SEHNR and CDR2 FQNEAQ (reference sequence). For the CDR3, the DNA is TGTGCCAGCAGTTCACCCGGAGGGCCTTGGGGCACAGATACGCAGTATTTT. It encodes CASSSPGGPWGTDTQYF.

The rearrangement links TRBV18 to TRBJ2-1, with 7 bases matching TRBD2. Looked up from germline, CDR1 is KGHSH and CDR2 is LQKENI. The CDR3 loop spans 14 amino acids. The ends lost 3 bases at V and 8 bases at J; junction bases unmatched: 7. The CDR3 here is CASSPTSPGDEQFF. The CDR3, as DNA: TGTGCCAGCTCACCGACTAGCCCGGGGGATGAGCAGTTCTTC.

This clone was counted between two and nine times. The chain carries TRBV7-9 and TRBJ2-7; the D gene is possibly TRBD1 (6 bases). Germline V gives CDR1 SEHNR, CDR2 FQNEAQ (reference sequence). V was shortened by 1 base and J by 9 bases, with 16 bases between the two germline ends. The CDR3 totals 14 residues. CDR3 in DNA: TGTGCCAGCAGCTTAGTGTCAGGGGCAGACCCGCAGTACTTC. Its protein is CASSLVSGADPQYF.

This clone was recorded only once. This sequence joins TRBV6-6 and TRBJ2-1; D may be TRBD2 (7 bases). CDR1 and CDR2 from the germline V gene are MNHNY and SVGAGI (reference sequence). V was trimmed by 7 bases and J by 5 bases, leaving 18 bases between them. The CDR3 is made up of 15 amino acids. CDR3 loop: CASTRGRAGDNEQFF. CDR3 DNA sequence: TGTGCCAGCACTAGGGGGAGGGCGGGCGACAATGAGCAGTTCTTC.

This chain joins TRBV5-1 and TRBJ2-5; 8 bases match TRBD1. Germline trimming cut 4 bases from V and 4 bases from J; bases unmatched to any gene: 9. The CDR3 runs to 15 residues. Germline CDR1 SGHRS, CDR2 YFSETQ. The CDR3 loop reads CASSQETGVTETQYF. For the CDR3, the DNA is TGCGCCAGCAGCCAAGAGACAGGGGTAACAGAGACCCAGTACTTC.

The count of this clone is one. J is TRBJ2-5 and V is TRBV27; 10 bases align to TRBD1. The length of the CDR3 is 14 residues. V was pared by 5 bases and J by 2 bases, with 2 bases of the junction left unmatched. The germline V gene has CDR1 MNHEY and CDR2 SMNVEV (reference sequence). The CDR3 region is CASSPDRGQETQYF. The DNA for the CDR3 is TGTGCCAGCAGTCCGGACAGGGGGCAAGAGACCCAGTACTTC.